Below are 24 T cell receptor beta chains sequenced from a single sample in a study of early T cells in non-severe SARS-CoV-2 infection. TCRdb processed the 5' RACE reads anew with MiXCR; each CDR3 protein has one entry. The sample includes around 98,000 distinct CDR3 sequences, around 10% of them seen just once. Material for sequencing was whole blood. Receptors originate from an adult who was a healthcare worker with PCR-confirmed SARS-CoV-2 infection or an uninfected control (not recorded which).

This clonotype turned up a few times. The rearrangement uses TRBV20-1 and TRBJ1-6, with D maybe TRBD1 (5 bases). The V end was cut by 6 bases, the J end by 11 bases, with 20 bases between. The CDR3 has 14 amino acids. CDR1 and CDR2 from the germline V gene are DFQATT and SNEGSKA (reference sequence). The CDR3: CSATRDPGVPPLHF. The CDR3 bases are TGCAGTGCAACGCGGGACCCCGGGGTTCCACCCCTCCACTTT.

The chain couples TRBV11-2 to TRBJ2-1; D remains unclear. Per germline, CDR1 SGHAT and CDR2 FQNNGV. Trimming left V 6 bases short and J 4 bases short, with 19 bases between. The CDR3 runs to 16 residues. As DNA, the CDR3 is TGTGCCAGCAGGCTCGTTGGTAAGCGTGATTACAATGAGCAGTTCTTC. The encoded protein is CASRLVGKRDYNEQFF. Full variable domain (outside the CDR3, taken from reference TRBV11-2 and TRBJ2-1): EAGVAQSPRYKIIEKRQSVAFWCNPISGHATLYWYQQILGQGPKLLIQFQNNGVVDDSQLPKDRFSAERLKGVDSTLKIQPAKLEDSAVYLCASRLVGKRDYNEQFFGPGTRLTVL.

This clonotype has ten or more counts. The chain has TRBV5-1 and TRBJ2-1; the match to TRBD1 covers 8 bases. V was pared by 9 bases and J by 5 bases, with 7 bases of the junction left unmatched. This CDR3 comprises 13 residues. Germline V gene sequence: CDR1 SGHRS, CDR2 YFSETQ. CDR3 residues: CATSGTGNNEQFF. CDR3 nucleotide sequence: TGCGCCACTTCCGGGACAGGTAACAATGAGCAGTTCTTC.

This clonotype showed up many times. The CDR3 sequence: CASSRLAGHNEQFF. The CDR3 DNA reads TGTGCCAGCAGTCGACTAGCGGGGCACAATGAGCAGTTCTTC. This chain connects TRBV3-1 to TRBJ2-1; 11 bases match TRBD2. CDR1 is LGHDT, CDR2 YNNKEL, per germline (reference sequence). This CDR3 is built from 14 residues. J was trimmed by 5 bases and V by 6 bases; bases with no gene match: 3.

The chain joins TRBV20-1 to TRBJ2-7, with D unclear. This CDR3 is 14 amino acids long. The ends were cut back, 6 bases at V and 2 bases at J, with 17 bases in the middle. Germline V gives CDR1 DFQATT, CDR2 SNEGSKA (reference sequence). The CDR3 DNA follows: TGCAGTGCGCGCCGGCCCCACGGAACCTACGAGCAGTACTTC. Residues: CSARRPHGTYEQYF.

This clonotype was picked up many times. This rearrangement joins TRBV5-6 to TRBJ2-7; a weak D match, TRBD1 (6 bases). This CDR3 is built from 13 residues. The V gene's germline CDR1 is SGHDT and CDR2 YYEEEE. V lost 3 bases to trimming and J lost 6 bases, with 13 bases between them. CDR3 nucleotides: TGTGCCAGCAGCTGGGACATGGAGATCGAGCAGTACTTC. This codes for CASSWDMEIEQYF.

The chain carries TRBV6-5 and TRBJ2-1; D remains ambiguous. Trimming left V 8 bases short and J 0 bases short, with 8 bases between. The CDR3 sequence is 13 residues long. Germline lookup yields CDR1 MNHEY and CDR2 SVGAGI. The CDR3 nucleotides read TGTGCCAGCCGATACAGCTCCTACAATGAGCAGTTCTTC. It specifies CASRYSSYNEQFF.

CDR3 region: CASSLAGTGTYEQYF. In nucleotides, the CDR3 is TGTGCCAGCAGCTTGGCCGGGACTGGAACCTACGAGCAGTACTTC. The chain is built from TRBV5-6 and TRBJ2-7, with D perhaps TRBD2 (6 bases). Per germline, CDR1 SGHDT and CDR2 YYEEEE. Trimming cost V 0 bases and J 2 bases, with 12 bases left between them. The CDR3 has 15 amino acids.

This clonotype was observed at least ten times. The CDR3 is CSAIQTRRTDTQYF. CDR3 coding DNA: TGCAGTGCTATTCAGACCCGTCGCACAGATACGCAGTATTTT. The rearrangement joins TRBV20-1 to TRBJ2-3; the D is unclear. The CDR3 extends over 14 amino acids. Germline-derived CDR1 and CDR2 are DFQATT and SNEGSKA (reference sequence). V shed 4 bases and J shed 1 base, with 12 bases lying between them.

This clonotype was seen at least ten times. This chain connects TRBV20-1 to TRBJ2-7; a weak D match, TRBD2 (5 bases). This CDR3 is 15 amino acids long. From germline, CDR1 is DFQATT and CDR2 SNEGSKA (reference sequence). V was cut by 0 bases and J by 3 bases, with 15 bases left in between. CDR3 sequence reads: CSARDPLGEDYEQYF. DNA of the CDR3: TGCAGTGCTAGAGATCCACTCGGGGAAGACTACGAGCAGTACTTC.

With regard to this clonotype: A much more abundant neighbour one base away suggests this may be a read error. The chain joins TRBV25-1 to TRBJ2-7; TRBD1 matches at 9 bases. The CDR3 consists of 16 residues. The V gene's germline CDR1 is MGHDK and CDR2 SYGVNS. CDR3 residues: CASSGPGTGSSYGQYF. The CDR3 DNA sequence: TGTGCCAGCAGTGGCCCCGGGACAGGGAGCTCCTACGGGCAGTACTTC.

The chain has TRBV7-8 and TRBJ1-2; TRBD1 might be the D (5 bases). Germline CDR1 reads SGHVS; CDR2 reads FQNEAQ. V was clipped by 2 bases and J by 3 bases, with 10 bases between them. The CDR3 is 14 residues long. The CDR3 nucleotides are TGTGCCAGCAGCTTACCGGGGGGTGACTATGGCTACACCTTC. Translated, it gives CASSLPGGDYGYTF.

Remarks on this clonotype: A much larger clone lies one base from this, so it may be a read error. V is TRBV7-6 and J is TRBJ2-7; TRBD2 might be the D (5 bases). This CDR3 comprises 14 residues. The V gene's germline CDR1 is SGHVS and CDR2 FNYEAQ. The CDR3 coding sequence is TGTGCCATCAGCCCCTGGACTGGCTCCTACGAGCAGTACTTC. This codes for CAISPWTGSYEQYF.

This clonotype was seen ten or more times. The chain is built from TRBV5-1 and TRBJ2-1; 10 bases match TRBD1. The junction had 20 bases not matched to a gene; V was cut back by 4 bases and J by 4 bases. This CDR3 has 20 residues. The V gene's germline CDR1 is SGHRS and CDR2 YFSETQ. The CDR3 is CASSPAGGTGARSRYNEQFF. The CDR3 region has the DNA TGCGCCAGCAGCCCCGCAGGCGGGACAGGGGCTCGATCACGTTACAATGAGCAGTTCTTC.

The chain links TRBV28 to TRBJ2-7; the match to TRBD1 covers 8 bases. V lost 8 bases to trimming and J lost 5 bases; unmatched junction nucleotides: 8. The CDR3 has 13 amino acids. The germline V gene encodes CDR1 MDHEN and CDR2 SYDVKM. This CDR3 is CASGTTGVHEQYF. CDR3 nucleotides: TGTGCCAGCGGTACGACAGGGGTCCACGAGCAGTACTTC.

This clonotype occurred many times. V usage is TRBV28 and J usage is TRBJ2-3; D unclear. The CDR3 extends over 13 amino acids. Between the trimmed V and J ends, which lost 11 bases and 1 base, there was a span of 13 bases. Germline loops: CDR1 MDHEN, CDR2 SYDVKM. The CDR3 spells CAGRRRGTDTQYF. Here the CDR3 DNA reads TGTGCCGGAAGAAGACGGGGCACAGATACGCAGTATTTT. Full variable domain (missing parts from reference TRBV28 and TRBJ2-3): DVKVTQSSRYLVKRTGEKVFLECVQDMDHENMFWYRQDPGLGLRLIYFSYDVKMKEKGDIPEGYSVSREKKERFSLILESASTNQTSMYLCAGRRRGTDTQYFGPGTRLTVL.

This clonotype showed up many times. The chain has TRBV5-4 and TRBJ2-1; either TRBD1 or TRBD2 may fit D (6 bases each). This CDR3 has 16 residues. V lost 4 bases to trimming and J lost 7 bases, with 21 bases between them. The germline gives CDR1 SGHNT, CDR2 YYREEE (reference sequence). The DNA of the CDR3 is TGTGCCAGCAGCCCCGGGGGCGGTAACCGCCTAAATGAGCAGTTCTTC. This sequence encodes CASSPGGGNRLNEQFF.

This clonotype has at least ten counts. The chain employs TRBV7-6 and TRBJ2-3; D could derive from TRBD1 or TRBD2 (5 bases each). Trimming pared 5 bases from V and 0 bases from J, leaving 12 bases between. The CDR3 runs to 15 residues. CDR1 is SGHVS, CDR2 FNYEAQ, per germline. CDR3 residues: CASSPGTESTDTQYF. CDR3 DNA: TGTGCCAGCAGCCCCGGGACGGAAAGCACAGATACGCAGTATTTT.

This clonotype was observed many times. The chain is built from TRBV20-1 and TRBJ2-3; D gene unclear. Germline V gene lookup returns CDR1 DFQATT and CDR2 SNEGSKA (reference sequence). The CDR3 loop spans 13 amino acids. V was pared by 3 bases and J by 2 bases, with 9 bases between. The CDR3 bases are TGCAGTGCTAGTCGGCAGATCACAGATACGCAGTATTTT. Amino acids: CSASRQITDTQYF.

At least ten counts were recorded for this clonotype. The V gene is TRBV20-1, the J gene TRBJ2-5, with D perhaps TRBD1 (6 bases). This CDR3 is 12 amino acids long. V lost 3 bases, J lost 7 bases, and 12 bases lay in between. CDR1 DFQATT and CDR2 SNEGSKA come from the germline V gene (reference sequence). The CDR3 is CSARAQGMTQYF. CDR3 nucleotides: TGCAGTGCTAGGGCCCAGGGGATGACCCAGTACTTC.

This clonotype has ten or more counts. The rearrangement uses TRBV11-2 and TRBJ1-1, with D unresolved. V gave up 4 bases and J gave up 6 bases, with 15 bases separating them. CDR1 is SGHAT and CDR2 is FQNNGV in the germline V gene. This CDR3 spans 14 amino acids. The CDR3 loop is CASSSLKGRSEAFF. Written as DNA, the CDR3 is TGTGCCAGCAGCTCATTGAAGGGTAGGTCTGAAGCTTTCTTT. The whole variable domain, remainder taken from reference TRBV11-2 and TRBJ1-1, is EAGVAQSPRYKIIEKRQSVAFWCNPISGHATLYWYQQILGQGPKLLIQFQNNGVVDDSQLPKDRFSAERLKGVDSTLKIQPAKLEDSAVYLCASSSLKGRSEAFFGQGTRLTVV.

This clonotype was observed a few times. A junction boundary mismatches the germline segment, possibly from a read error. This sequence joins TRBV7-9 and TRBJ1-6, with D possibly TRBD1 on 6 matching bases. This CDR3 spans 15 amino acids. CDR1 and CDR2 (germline): SEHNR, FQNEAQ (reference sequence). CDR3 DNA sequence: TGTGCCAGCAGCACAAGGGTCAGGGGCTATTCACCCCTCCATTTT. Encoded protein: CASSTRVRGYSPLHF.

The chain uses TRBV5-1 and TRBJ2-3; the match to TRBD2 covers 7 bases. CDR1 is SGHRS and CDR2 is YFSETQ in the germline V gene. This CDR3 contains 15 residues. V dropped 2 bases and J dropped 0; count of bases not matched to a gene: 3. This chain's CDR3 is CASSFGGSSTDTQYF. For the CDR3, the DNA is TGCGCCAGCAGCTTCGGCGGGAGCAGCACAGATACGCAGTATTTT.

This clonotype was found many times. The rearrangement uses TRBV2 and TRBJ2-7; D is unresolved. CDR1 SNHLY and CDR2 FYNNEI come from the germline V gene. The CDR3 length is 14 residues. V lost 2 bases and J lost 1, with 9 bases in between. The CDR3 nucleotides are TGTGCCAGCAGTGAATGGTCAGTTTCCTACGAGCAGTACTTC. This codes for CASSEWSVSYEQYF.